One T cell receptor beta chain is described in this entry. These data come from a study of CD8 T cells in Susac syndrome. This CDR3 spans 13 amino acids. The germline gives CDR1 KGHSH, CDR2 LQKENI. V lost 3 bases, J lost 3 bases, and 9 bases lay in between. Random hexamers served to reverse transcribe roughly 0.45 to 1 ug RNA. The method of amplification for TCR beta CDR3 was immunoSEQ multiplex PCR, covering 54 Vbeta and 13 Jbeta. TCRdb used MiXCR to reprocess the immunoSEQ multiplex PCR reads, holding one entry per CDR3 protein. The sample comprises 150,000 to 200,000 distinct CDR3 sequences, approximately 94% of which are singletons, and 0.08% to 0.095% rests with the top ten.

The sequence was obtained from a human donor with multiple sclerosis. The specimen was CD4+ T cells from PBMCs. The genes are TRBV18 and TRBJ2-7; tentative D call: TRBD1 (5 bases). This CDR3 is CASSPQTVYEQYF. The CDR3 region has the DNA TGTGCCAGCTCACCCCAGACAGTCTACGAGCAGTACTTC.